This passage covers 29 T cell receptor beta chains from one sample sequenced in a study of shared clonotypes between healthy human individuals. Positive CCR7 selection of CD45RO-negative cells yielded the naive CD8 cells, and terminally differentiated effector memory CD45RA+ cells were excluded. The assay was immunoSEQ multiplex PCR, and TCRdb's table has in-frame clones only and misses some. The repertoire has about 2,100,000 clones, about 93% of them found once; the top ten carry approximately 1.7%. Material for sequencing was naive CD8+ T cells from PBMCs. Receptors were obtained from a man between 18 and 29 years old in good health. Some clones in this sample may be carry-over from other donors' samples.

This chain links TRBV28 with TRBJ2-5; 9 bases are a match to TRBD2. This CDR3 region has 16 residues. Germline V gives CDR1 MDHEN, CDR2 SYDVKM. J lost 4 bases, V lost 2 bases, and 8 bases had no gene match. The CDR3 DNA is TGTGCCAGCAGTTTACAGTATGGCGGGAGGGGAGAGACCCAGTACTTC. The encoded protein is CASSLQYGGRGETQYF.

V gene TRBV10-2 combines with J gene TRBJ2-2; TRBD2 might be the D (6 bases). Germline CDR1 and CDR2: WSHSY and SAAADI. Deletions cut 4 bases from V and 6 bases from J, with 9 bases between. The CDR3 totals 13 residues. CDR3 nucleotide sequence: TGCGCCAGCAGTGGACTAGTTTCCGGGGAGCTGTTTTTT. Amino acid sequence: CASSGLVSGELFF.

This rearrangement joins TRBV5-6 to TRBJ2-2; 11 nucleotides line up with TRBD1. Germline-derived CDR1 and CDR2 are SGHDT and YYEEEE. V was clipped by 4 bases and J by 6 bases; unmatched bases: 8. CDR3 length: 16 residues. CDR3 residues: CASSPGQGDSAGELFF. CDR3 nucleotides: TGTGCCAGCAGCCCGGGACAGGGGGATAGCGCCGGGGAGCTGTTTTTT.

The chain links TRBV6-5 to TRBJ1-5; tentatively, D is TRBD1 (5 bases). The V end was cut by 6 bases, the J end by 7 bases, with 13 bases between. The germline CDR1 and CDR2 sequences are MNHEY and SVGAGI. The CDR3 extends over 13 amino acids. Here the CDR3 reads CASSPGLWQPQHF. CDR3 DNA: TGTGCCAGCAGCCCAGGGTTATGGCAGCCCCAGCATTTT.

Of note for this clone: Within the sample, other DNA sequences also encode this same CDR3. The chain carries TRBV15 and TRBJ1-5, with D unclear. Germline V CDR1 and CDR2: LNHNV, YYDKDF (reference sequence). The germline V and J ends were trimmed by 0 bases and 2 bases, with 2 bases remaining between them. The CDR3 is made up of 13 amino acids. CDR3 sequence reads: CATSREGNQPQHF. The CDR3 nucleotides are TGTGCCACCAGCAGAGAGGGCAATCAGCCCCAGCATTTT.

The chain uses TRBV2 and TRBJ1-2; tentative D call: TRBD1 (6 bases). This CDR3 spans 14 amino acids. The germline V and J ends were trimmed by 4 bases and 6 bases, with 15 bases remaining between them. Germline assignment: CDR1 SNHLY and CDR2 FYNNEI. CDR3 region: CASSARGRADGYTF. CDR3 nucleotides: TGTGCCAGCAGTGCCCGGGGGCGCGCGGATGGCTACACCTTC.

The chain is built from TRBV15 and TRBJ2-7; TRBD2 matches 10 bases. This CDR3 contains 15 residues. The V and J ends lost 0 bases and 5 bases, in that order; junction bases with no gene match: 4. Germline V gives CDR1 LNHNV, CDR2 YYDKDF (reference sequence). The CDR3 reads CATSRDGTSVHEQYF. The CDR3 bases are TGTGCCACCAGCAGAGACGGGACTAGCGTACACGAGCAGTACTTC.

V and J are TRBV11-2 and TRBJ2-2, with TRBD2 identical over 8 bases. Trimming took 7 bases from V and 4 from J; bases not matched to a gene: 8. CDR3 size: 15 residues. Germline values: CDR1 SGHAT, CDR2 FQNNGV. The CDR3 DNA reads TGTGCCAGCACCTCGAGCGGGAGAGGCACCGGGGAGCTGTTTTTT. Translation: CASTSSGRGTGELFF.

The V call is TRBV29-1, the J call TRBJ2-7; D gene ambiguous. Germline values: CDR1 SQVTM, CDR2 ANQGSEA. Trimming shortened V by 5 bases and J by 0 bases, and 8 bases separated the two germline ends. The CDR3 covers 12 residues. The DNA of the CDR3 is TGCAGCGTTTTTCTAAGCTCCTACGAGCAGTACTTC. Translation gives CSVFLSSYEQYF.

The chain combines TRBV28 with TRBJ2-7; 8 bases match TRBD1. The CDR3 loop spans 15 amino acids. Trimming cost V 3 bases and J 3 bases; bases outside gene matches: 7. Germline assignment: CDR1 MDHEN and CDR2 SYDVKM. The CDR3 nucleotides read TGTGCCAGCAGTTTTTGGGCAGGGGGCGGCTACGAGCAGTACTTC. It codes for CASSFWAGGGYEQYF. Full variable domain (remainder filled in from reference TRBV28 and TRBJ2-7): DVKVTQSSRYLVKRTGEKVFLECVQDMDHENMFWYRQDPGLGLRLIYFSYDVKMKEKGDIPEGYSVSREKKERFSLILESASTNQTSMYLCASSFWAGGGYEQYFGPGTRLTVT.

The gene calls are TRBV6-5 and TRBJ2-2; TRBD1 is a possible D gene (5 bases). The CDR3 has 12 amino acids. Germline loops: CDR1 MNHEY, CDR2 SVGAGI. The V and J ends lost 5 bases and 17 bases respectively, with 18 bases between them. The chain's CDR3 is CASSANGRTRFF. The CDR3 bases are TGTGCCAGCAGTGCCAACGGTCGGACACGTTTTTTT.

The CDR3 loop reads CAWSPGVLGGGYTF. CDR3 DNA sequence: TGTGCCTGGAGCCCGGGGGTACTCGGCGGCGGCTACACCTTC. The J gene is TRBJ1-2, the V gene TRBV30, with a possible D match to TRBD1 (5 bases). From germline, CDR1 is GTSNPN and CDR2 SVGIG (reference sequence). The germline V and J ends were trimmed by 3 bases and 8 bases, with 19 bases remaining between them. This CDR3 region has 14 residues.

The rearrangement links TRBV5-8 to TRBJ1-1, with D uncertain. This CDR3 region has 11 residues. The V gene lost 5 bases and the J gene lost 6 bases, with 8 bases spanning the gap. Germline lookup yields CDR1 SGHTS and CDR2 YDEGEE. As DNA, the CDR3 is TGTGCCAGCAGGATTAGACCTGAAGCTTTCTTT. Amino acid sequence: CASRIRPEAFF.

This sequence joins TRBV18 and TRBJ2-7, with TRBD1 as a possible D gene (5 bases). V gave up 1 base and J gave up 4 bases, with 14 bases separating them. There are 15 residues in the CDR3. Germline V lookup: CDR1 KGHSH, CDR2 LQKENI. The CDR3: CASSPLLTEPYEQYF. The CDR3, as DNA: TGTGCCAGCTCACCACTTTTGACAGAGCCTTACGAGCAGTACTTC. The complete variable domain, with remaining parts taken from reference TRBV18 and TRBJ2-7, reads NAGVMQNPRHLVRRRGQEARLRCSPMKGHSHVYWYRQLPEEGLKFMVYLQKENIIDESGMPKERFSAEFPKEGPSILRIQQVVRGDSAAYFCASSPLLTEPYEQYFGPGTRLTVT.

The V call is TRBV19, the J call TRBJ2-7; D is uncertain. Trimming took 3 bases from V and 4 from J, leaving 10 bases between them. The CDR3 is 13 residues long. Germline values: CDR1 LNHDA, CDR2 SQIVND (reference sequence). The CDR3 here is CASSIGMLYEQYF. The CDR3 region has the DNA TGTGCCAGTAGTATCGGTATGCTTTACGAGCAGTACTTC.

V is TRBV9 and J is TRBJ2-2; TRBD1 is a possible D gene (5 bases). Between the trimmed V and J ends, which lost 5 bases and 5 bases, there was a span of 13 bases. CDR1 and CDR2 (germline): SGDLS, YYNGEE. This CDR3 region has 14 residues. CDR3: CASSYTQGTGELFF. For the CDR3, the DNA is TGTGCCAGCAGTTATACCCAGGGTACCGGGGAGCTGTTTTTT.

CDR3 bases: TGTGCCATCAGTGAAGCTCGGAACGAGCAGTACTTC. Translated, it gives CAISEARNEQYF. J is TRBJ2-7 and V is TRBV10-3, with D uncertain. This CDR3 spans 12 amino acids. Germline loops: CDR1 ENHRY, CDR2 SYGVKD. V was pared by 3 bases and J by 5 bases, with 8 bases between.

The chain has TRBV6-6 and TRBJ1-5; D ambiguous. This CDR3 comprises 14 residues. The V and J ends lost 5 bases and 1 base respectively, with 9 bases between them. Germline V gene data show CDR1 as MNHNY and CDR2 as SVGAGI (reference sequence). CDR3 bases: TGTGCCAGCAGTCAACATGACAGCAATCAGCCCCAGCATTTT. As protein: CASSQHDSNQPQHF.

The chain has TRBV9 and TRBJ2-2, with TRBD2 matching 15 bases. J lost 6 bases, V lost 4 bases, and 10 bases had no gene match. CDR3 length: 18 amino acids. Germline values: CDR1 SGDLS, CDR2 YYNGEE. The DNA for the CDR3 is TGTGCCAGCAGCTCCGGACTAGCGGGAGGGCCGGAGTCCGGGGAGCTGTTTTTT. It yields the protein CASSSGLAGGPESGELFF.

Worth noting for this clone: Other nucleotide sequences in the sample specify the same CDR3. The rearrangement links TRBV27 to TRBJ2-2, with D uncertain. Germline V gene sequence: CDR1 MNHEY, CDR2 SMNVEV (reference sequence). The CDR3 sequence is 12 residues long. V dropped 5 bases and J dropped 5 bases, with 6 bases sitting between them. In DNA, the CDR3 is TGTGCCAGCAGTCCGCAAACCGGGGAGCTGTTTTTT. Its protein product is CASSPQTGELFF.

The rearrangement links TRBV13 to TRBJ2-5; a possible D gene is TRBD2 (6 bases). The CDR3 extends over 15 amino acids. In germline, CDR1 is PRHDT, CDR2 FYEKMQ (reference sequence). V lost 0 bases to trimming and J lost 5 bases, with 13 bases between them. The CDR3 DNA follows: TGTGCCAGCAGCTTAGGGGACGGAGGGCTGGAGACCCAGTACTTC. Residues: CASSLGDGGLETQYF.

This chain links TRBV9 with TRBJ2-7; possible D gene TRBD1, 5 bases. The CDR3 loop spans 14 amino acids. Trimming removed 4 bases at V and 2 bases at J, with 13 bases between. Germline CDR1 and CDR2: SGDLS and YYNGEE. Here the CDR3 reads CASSPRGQPYEQYF. The CDR3 nucleotides are TGTGCCAGCAGCCCCCGAGGACAACCCTACGAGCAGTACTTC. Full variable domain (rest looked up from reference TRBV9 and TRBJ2-7): DSGVTQTPKHLITATGQRVTLRCSPRSGDLSVYWYQQSLDQGLQFLIQYYNGEERAKGNILERFSAQQFPDLHSELNLSSLELGDSALYFCASSPRGQPYEQYFGPGTRLTVT.

This rearrangement joins TRBV10-3 to TRBJ2-2, with 14 positions matching TRBD2. V was pared by 11 bases and J by 6 bases, with 5 bases of the junction left unmatched. Looked up from germline, CDR1 is ENHRY and CDR2 is SYGVKD. The CDR3 has 14 residues. DNA of the CDR3: TGTGCCTCCGGACTAGCGGGAGGTTCCGGGGAGCTGTTTTTT. Protein product: CASGLAGGSGELFF.

On this clone itself: Other DNA sequences within the sample encode an identical CDR3. This chain joins TRBV7-9 and TRBJ2-1; D ambiguous. The germline CDR1 and CDR2 sequences are SEHNR and FQNEAQ (reference sequence). This CDR3 spans 14 amino acids. V shed 0 bases and J shed 4 bases, with 7 bases lying between them. CDR3 nucleotides: TGTGCCAGCAGCTTAGCGGGGTCGTACAATGAGCAGTTCTTC. The encoded protein is CASSLAGSYNEQFF.

The J gene is TRBJ2-1, the V gene TRBV11-2; the D gene is possibly TRBD2 (6 bases). CDR1 and CDR2 (germline): SGHAT, FQNNGV. V lost 4 bases and J 7 bases, leaving 17 bases between the germline ends. This CDR3 has 15 amino acids. The CDR3 sequence: CASSWGLHYANEQFF. The CDR3 DNA is TGTGCCAGCAGCTGGGGACTCCATTATGCGAATGAGCAGTTCTTC. The full variable domain, in which reference TRBV11-2 and TRBJ2-1 provide the parts outside the CDR3, is EAGVAQSPRYKIIEKRQSVAFWCNPISGHATLYWYQQILGQGPKLLIQFQNNGVVDDSQLPKDRFSAERLKGVDSTLKIQPAKLEDSAVYLCASSWGLHYANEQFFGPGTRLTVL.

The chain uses TRBV27 and TRBJ2-5; possibly TRBD1 for D (5 bases). Germline V lookup: CDR1 MNHEY, CDR2 SMNVEV (reference sequence). V gave up 6 bases and J gave up 5 bases, with 7 bases separating them. This CDR3 comprises 11 residues. The CDR3 DNA reads as TGTGCCAGCAGGTCAGGGGAGACCCAGTACTTC. It is translated as CASRSGETQYF.

J is TRBJ1-5 and V is TRBV27; D uncertain. This CDR3 has 14 amino acids. Trimming removed 1 base from V and 6 bases from J, with 10 bases in between. CDR1 is MNHEY and CDR2 is SMNVEV in the germline V gene (reference sequence). CDR3 nucleotide sequence: TGTGCCAGCAGTTTATTTTCGCTATCTCAGCCCCAGCATTTT. It translates to CASSLFSLSQPQHF.

The genes are TRBV4-1 and TRBJ2-5; 12 bases line up with TRBD2. From germline, CDR1 is MGHRA and CDR2 YSYEKL. This CDR3 contains 17 residues. J gave up 5 bases and V 5 bases, and 12 bases lay outside the gene matches. CDR3 in DNA: TGCGCCAGCAGCTGGTCTCTAGCGGGAGGGTTGAGGGAGACCCAGTACTTC. Its translation is CASSWSLAGGLRETQYF.

CDR3 DNA: TGTGCCAGCAGTCCCCGGGGTAGGACTTACGAGCAGTACTTC. Translated: CASSPRGRTYEQYF. V is TRBV27 and J is TRBJ2-7; possible D gene TRBD2, 5 bases. V lost 5 bases and J lost 4, with 15 bases in between. Germline V gives CDR1 MNHEY, CDR2 SMNVEV (reference sequence). The CDR3 length is 14 residues.